Shown below are 26 T cell receptor beta chains from a single sample sequenced in a study of cytomegalovirus exposure and HLA in healthy donors. PCR amplification relied on 60 Vbeta primers (plus 13 Jbeta primers). Measured with immunoSEQ multiplex PCR; TCRdb has only the in-frame clones, and not every one. Of some 120,000 clones in the sample, around 84% were seen once. Sequencing was done on a sample of PBMCs. The receptors originated from a woman aged 40 to 50 in good health and CMV-seronegative.

Notes on this clone: Distinct nucleotide sequences in the sample also encode this CDR3. This rearrangement joins TRBV5-1 to TRBJ1-1; D is unresolved. The CDR3 contains 13 residues. Germline values: CDR1 SGHRS, CDR2 YFSETQ. With 2 bases removed from V and 1 base from J, the gap between germline ends came to 6 bases. The CDR3 DNA reads TGCGCCAGCAGCTTAGAACAGAACACTGAAGCTTTCTTT. Protein: CASSLEQNTEAFF.

This clone has more than one count but fewer than ten. The chain uses TRBV2 and TRBJ2-3; TRBD2 matches at 14 bases. Germline CDR1 and CDR2: SNHLY and FYNNEI. V lost 5 bases and J lost 6; bases outside the gene matches: 7. The CDR3 runs to 16 residues. The CDR3 DNA sequence: TGTGCCAGCAGTTCCTCCGGGACTAGCGGGAGTGATACGCAGTATTTT. Translating gives CASSSSGTSGSDTQYF. Full variable domain (remainder filled in from reference TRBV2 and TRBJ2-3): EPEVTQTPSHQVTQMGQEVILRCVPISNHLYFYWYRQILGQKVEFLVSFYNNEISEKSEIFDDQFSVERPDGSNFTLKIRSTKLEDSAMYFCASSSSGTSGSDTQYFGPGTRLTVL.

V and J are TRBV7-2 and TRBJ2-5; D not resolved. The J call is in doubt because the DNA end fits TRBJ2-7 better. Germline V gene lookup returns CDR1 SGHTA and CDR2 FQGNSA. The CDR3 runs to 14 residues. This chain's CDR3 is CASSLRRPSYEQYF. In DNA, the CDR3 is TGTGCCAGCAGCTTACGCAGGCCGTCCTACGAGCAGTACTTC.

The sample holds a few counts of this clone. This chain uses TRBV6-5 with TRBJ2-7; TRBD2 aligns across 10 bases. This CDR3 has 15 residues. Germline CDR1 and CDR2: MNHEY and SVGAGI. V lost 6 bases to trimming and J lost 0 bases; unmatched junction nucleotides: 5. Here the CDR3 DNA reads TGTGCCAGCAGCAGGGCTAGCGGGAGCTCCTACGAGCAGTACTTC. Its translation is CASSRASGSSYEQYF.

The chain employs TRBV5-6 and TRBJ1-5, with D perhaps matching TRBD1 (6 bases). The V gene lost 0 bases and the J gene lost 0 bases, with 7 bases spanning the gap. Germline CDR1 and CDR2: SGHDT and YYEEEE. CDR3 length equals 15 residues. The CDR3 DNA reads as TGTGCCAGCAGCTTGGCACAGGGTAGCAATCAGCCCCAGCATTTT. Residues: CASSLAQGSNQPQHF.

The chain carries TRBV18 and TRBJ1-6; D gene uncertain. CDR1 is KGHSH, CDR2 LQKENI, per germline. Trimming left V 2 bases short and J 0 bases short, with 11 bases between. There are 17 residues in the CDR3. The CDR3 here is CASSPYKASSYNSPLHF. The CDR3 coding sequence is TGTGCCAGCTCACCATACAAGGCTAGCTCCTATAATTCACCCCTCCACTTT.

The chain uses TRBV15 and TRBJ1-3, with D uncertain. CDR1 is LNHNV and CDR2 is YYDKDF in the germline V gene (reference sequence). V was clipped by 0 bases and J by 8 bases, with 17 bases between them. The CDR3 runs to 16 residues. In nucleotides, the CDR3 is TGTGCCACCAGCAGAGATATCGGGGATTTAGCGTACACCATATATTTT. Encoded protein: CATSRDIGDLAYTIYF.

In the case of this clone: Compared with germline, one end of the junction differs, possibly owing to a read error. The chain carries TRBV6-5 and TRBJ2-6, with D perhaps TRBD1 (5 bases). CDR1 MNHEY and CDR2 SVGAGI come from the germline V gene. The CDR3 is 15 amino acids. DNA of the CDR3: TGTGCCAGCAGGACGGAAAGCTCTGGGGCCAACGGCCTGACTTTC. Encoded protein: CASRTESSGANGLTF.

This chain connects TRBV5-1 to TRBJ1-4; no reliable D call. CDR1 SGHRS and CDR2 YFSETQ come from the germline V gene. Trimming stripped 0 bases from V and 8 bases from J, with 11 bases between. The CDR3 has 14 residues. CDR3 DNA sequence: TGCGCCAGCAGCTTGGGTAGCGGAGGCGAAAAACTGTTTTTT. It specifies CASSLGSGGEKLFF.

The V and J genes are TRBV10-3 and TRBJ2-7; perhaps TRBD2 as D (6 bases). Germline assignment: CDR1 ENHRY and CDR2 SYGVKD. Trimming took 4 bases from V and 5 from J, leaving 12 bases between them. This CDR3 comprises 13 residues. The CDR3 spells CAISGTGEDEQYF. The CDR3 DNA sequence: TGTGCCATCAGTGGGACGGGAGAGGACGAGCAGTACTTC.

Here the CDR3 reads CASSQRDFSGEKLFF. CDR3 DNA sequence: TGTGCCAGCAGCCAGAGGGACTTCTCGGGGGAAAAACTGTTTTTT. The chain recombines TRBV7-2 with TRBJ1-4; possibly TRBD1 for D (5 bases). Germline V gene sequence: CDR1 SGHTA, CDR2 FQGNSA. This CDR3 is 15 amino acids long. V lost 5 bases to trimming and J lost 8 bases, with 18 bases between them.

The chain uses TRBV7-2 and TRBJ2-7; 8 bases are a match to TRBD2. CDR3 size: 13 residues. In germline, CDR1 is SGHTA, CDR2 FQGNSA. After removal of 5 bases from V and 3 bases from J, the junction contained 3 bases not matched to a gene. Here the CDR3 reads CASSRGTSYEQYF. CDR3 in DNA: TGTGCCAGCAGCCGCGGGACTAGCTACGAGCAGTACTTC. Full variable domain (outside the CDR3, taken from reference TRBV7-2 and TRBJ2-7): GAGVSQSPSNKVTEKGKDVELRCDPISGHTALYWYRQSLGQGLEFLIYFQGNSAPDKSGLPSDRFSAERTGGSVSTLTIQRTQQEDSAVYLCASSRGTSYEQYFGPGTRLTVT.

The CDR3 DNA sequence: TGTGCCAGCAGTGAATTACTGGGACAGGCTTATGGCTACACCTTC. Protein product: CASSELLGQAYGYTF. J is TRBJ1-2 and V is TRBV25-1, with 8 bases fitting TRBD1. The germline V gene has CDR1 MGHDK and CDR2 SYGVNS. This CDR3 comprises 15 residues. V lost 1 base to trimming and J lost 5 bases; unmatched junction nucleotides: 6.

V gene TRBV5-1 combines with J gene TRBJ1-2; the D gene is possibly TRBD1 (6 bases). Trimming left V 3 bases short and J 4 bases short, with 16 bases between. Germline V CDR1 and CDR2: SGHRS, YFSETQ. The CDR3 contains 15 residues. The CDR3 reads CASSSGATGSYGYTF. CDR3 nucleotide sequence: TGCGCCAGCAGCTCAGGAGCCACAGGGTCCTATGGCTACACCTTC.

The genes are TRBV14 and TRBJ1-2; D might be TRBD1 (5 bases). V dropped 1 base and J dropped 6 bases, with 12 bases sitting between them. This CDR3 spans 14 amino acids. CDR1 SGHDN and CDR2 FVKESK come from the germline V gene. The CDR3 reads CASSQGGQAHGYTF. CDR3 DNA: TGTGCCAGCAGCCAAGGGGGCCAAGCACATGGCTACACCTTC.

The V call is TRBV9, the J call TRBJ2-7, with D uncertain. V lost 0 bases to trimming and J lost 2 bases, with 9 bases between them. The CDR3 totals 14 residues. Germline CDR1 reads SGDLS; CDR2 reads YYNGEE. The chain's CDR3 is CASSVGGAAYEQYF. The CDR3 DNA follows: TGTGCCAGCAGCGTAGGCGGTGCTGCCTACGAGCAGTACTTC.

This clone was seen more than once but under ten times. The V gene is TRBV11-2, the J gene TRBJ1-1; D might be TRBD1 (5 bases). Trimming took off 5 bases at V and 1 base at J, with 8 bases between the two ends. This CDR3 spans 13 amino acids. Germline V lookup: CDR1 SGHAT, CDR2 FQNNGV. CDR3 protein: CASSETENTEAFF. The CDR3 DNA follows: TGTGCCAGCAGCGAGACAGAGAACACTGAAGCTTTCTTT.

This clone was seen more than once but under ten times. J is TRBJ1-2 and V is TRBV7-2, with a weak D call TRBD1 (5 bases). CDR3 length: 13 amino acids. V was clipped by 3 bases and J by 7 bases, with 12 bases between them. Germline V gene sequence: CDR1 SGHTA, CDR2 FQGNSA. The CDR3 DNA is TGTGCCAGCAGCTTCGGGGGAGTAGGTGGCTACACCTTC. Its protein is CASSFGGVGGYTF.

The V gene is TRBV2, the J gene TRBJ2-2; maybe TRBD1 (6 bases). This CDR3 is built from 14 residues. CDR1 and CDR2 (germline): SNHLY, FYNNEI. Trimming cost V 2 bases and J 3 bases, with 7 bases left between them. This CDR3 is CASSEWTDTGELFF. The DNA for the CDR3 is TGTGCCAGCAGTGAATGGACAGACACCGGGGAGCTGTTTTTT.

The chain is built from TRBV28 and TRBJ1-2; 7 bases are shared with TRBD1. The CDR3 extends over 14 amino acids. Germline CDR1 reads MDHEN; CDR2 reads SYDVKM. V lost 5 bases and J lost 6; bases outside the gene matches: 9. The CDR3 DNA reads TGTGCCAGCAGTACACAGGGACAGTTTAATGGCTACACCTTC. Amino acid sequence: CASSTQGQFNGYTF.

The chain has TRBV6-4 and TRBJ2-2, with 7 bases matching TRBD2. This CDR3 has 14 residues. CDR1 MRHNA and CDR2 SNTAGT come from the germline V gene. The V and J ends lost 6 bases and 4 bases, in that order; junction bases with no gene match: 5. The CDR3 DNA follows: TGTGCCAGCAGCCTGGGCGGGGGCACCGGGGAGCTGTTTTTT. Its protein product is CASSLGGGTGELFF.

J is TRBJ1-2 and V is TRBV6-5, with 8 bases fitting TRBD1. After removal of 6 bases from V and 6 bases from J, the junction contained 9 bases not matched to a gene. From germline, CDR1 is MNHEY and CDR2 SVGAGI. This CDR3 has 14 residues. CDR3 sequence: CASSPDRGLHGYTF. CDR3 in DNA: TGTGCCAGCAGCCCCGACAGGGGTCTCCATGGCTACACCTTC.

A single count supports this clone. The rearrangement joins TRBV5-1 to TRBJ2-3, with D possibly being TRBD2 (7 bases). Germline loops: CDR1 SGHRS, CDR2 YFSETQ. V lost 0 bases to trimming and J lost 6 bases, with 17 bases between them. This CDR3 is 16 amino acids long. The CDR3 nucleotides are TGCGCCAGCAGCTTGGCCGACGGCAGGGGAGGGGATACGCAGTATTTT. Translation gives CASSLADGRGGDTQYF.

The chain recombines TRBV5-4 with TRBJ2-1, with 7 bases matching TRBD2. Germline V gene data show CDR1 as SGHNT and CDR2 as YYREEE (reference sequence). The CDR3 length is 14 residues. J gave up 7 bases and V 3 bases, and 7 bases lay outside the gene matches. In DNA, the CDR3 is TGTGCCAGCAGCTCTAGACTAGCTTTGAATGAGCAGTTCTTC. Encoded protein: CASSSRLALNEQFF.

The chain is built from TRBV28 and TRBJ2-3, with D hard to call. Germline V lookup: CDR1 MDHEN, CDR2 SYDVKM. The CDR3 has 14 residues. Trimming took off 6 bases at V and 0 bases at J, with 10 bases between the two ends. CDR3 in amino acids: CASSSSGSTDTQYF. CDR3 bases: TGTGCCAGCAGCTCCTCGGGTAGCACAGATACGCAGTATTTT. Filled out from reference TRBV28 and TRBJ2-3, the complete variable domain reads DVKVTQSSRYLVKRTGEKVFLECVQDMDHENMFWYRQDPGLGLRLIYFSYDVKMKEKGDIPEGYSVSREKKERFSLILESASTNQTSMYLCASSSSGSTDTQYFGPGTRLTVL.

The chain couples TRBV10-3 to TRBJ1-6, with a weak D call TRBD1 (5 bases). The CDR3 spans 13 residues. The V end was cut by 7 bases, the J end by 7 bases, with 11 bases between. The germline gives CDR1 ENHRY, CDR2 SYGVKD. The CDR3 spells CAIKVQGNSPLHF. In DNA form, the CDR3 reads TGTGCCATCAAGGTGCAGGGAAATTCACCCCTCCACTTT.